These 14 T cell receptor beta chains originate from one sample sequenced in a study of TIL therapy for anti-PD-1-resistant metastatic lung cancer. Time point indicated: pre-treatment sample, taken before nivolumab and TIL therapy. Tumor tissue came from excised metastases, mostly pleural nodules or supraclavicular lymph nodes. Sequencing used immunoSEQ v3. The data were produced by immunoSEQ multiplex PCR, yet TCRdb's version contains in-frame clones alone and is incomplete. The sample yields more than 90,000 clones, roughly 65% seen once. The source material was tumor tissue, sampled at baseline. The receptors were sampled from a person aged 25-80 years with non-small cell lung cancer.

This clone occurred a few times. The rearrangement uses TRBV7-2 and TRBJ1-2; D gene uncertain. This CDR3 has 12 residues. CDR1 SGHTA and CDR2 FQGNSA come from the germline V gene. The V gene lost 6 bases and the J gene lost 8 bases, with 13 bases spanning the gap. CDR3 coding DNA: TGTGCCAGCAGTTTCACAGAACCCGGCTACACCTTC. Protein: CASSFTEPGYTF.

This chain connects TRBV5-1 to TRBJ1-1; 7 bases align to TRBD1. Looked up from germline, CDR1 is SGHRS and CDR2 is YFSETQ. The CDR3 extends over 14 amino acids. After removal of 0 bases from V and 5 bases from J, the junction contained 4 bases not matched to a gene. The CDR3 here is CASSLDSGGTEAFF. For the CDR3, the DNA is TGCGCCAGCAGCTTGGATTCAGGGGGGACTGAAGCTTTCTTT.

The genes are TRBV5-4 and TRBJ2-5, with D tentatively TRBD1 (6 bases). The CDR3 contains 13 residues. CDR1 is SGHNT, CDR2 YYREEE, per germline (reference sequence). V lost 2 bases to trimming and J lost 5 bases, with 10 bases between them. Here the CDR3 reads CASSFGGGETQYF. The CDR3 DNA follows: TGTGCCAGCAGCTTTGGGGGCGGCGAGACCCAGTACTTC.

This chain uses TRBV30 with TRBJ2-5, with unresolved D. The CDR3 is made up of 13 amino acids. Trimming shortened V by 5 bases and J by 4 bases, and 14 bases separated the two germline ends. Germline CDR1 reads GTSNPN; CDR2 reads SVGIG (reference sequence). Written as DNA, the CDR3 is TGTGCCTGGCGGCCCCGAGGATCAGAGACCCAGTACTTC. Translated, it gives CAWRPRGSETQYF.

The chain has TRBV10-3 and TRBJ1-1; D unclear. The CDR3 runs to 13 residues. The V end was cut by 3 bases, the J end by 0 bases, with 5 bases between. Germline V gene sequence: CDR1 ENHRY, CDR2 SYGVKD. In nucleotides, the CDR3 is TGTGCCATCAGTGAAAGGGTGAACACTGAAGCTTTCTTT. It encodes CAISERVNTEAFF.

V is TRBV9 and J is TRBJ2-2; TRBD2 matches at 7 bases. CDR3 length: 18 amino acids. V shed 0 bases and J 2 bases; nucleotides not matched to a gene: 10. The germline CDR1 and CDR2 sequences are SGDLS and YYNGEE. This chain's CDR3 is CASSVGTGREGNTGELFF. For the CDR3, the DNA is TGTGCCAGCAGCGTAGGAACCGGTAGGGAGGGTAACACCGGGGAGCTGTTTTTT.

The chain links TRBV27 to TRBJ2-2; 12 nucleotides align to TRBD2. Germline CDR1 is MNHEY and CDR2 is SMNVEV (reference sequence). The CDR3 runs 16 residues. The V gene end was trimmed by 6 bases and the J gene end by 4 bases; junction bases not matched to a gene: 6. The CDR3 region has the DNA TGTGCCAGCAGAGGACTAGCGGGATGGACCACCGGGGAGCTGTTTTTT. This sequence encodes CASRGLAGWTTGELFF.

The genes are TRBV7-8 and TRBJ2-2; tentatively, D is TRBD1 or TRBD2 (5 bases each). From germline, CDR1 is SGHVS and CDR2 FQNEAQ. The CDR3 sequence is 17 residues long. Between the trimmed V and J ends, which lost 1 base and 4 bases, there was a span of 16 bases. The CDR3 region has the DNA TGTGCCAGCAGCTTAGTGAACAGGCCTAGCCCCACCGGGGAGCTGTTTTTT. Translating gives CASSLVNRPSPTGELFF.

This clone showed up just a few times. The J gene is TRBJ2-1, the V gene TRBV7-2; no clear D. The length of the CDR3 is 13 residues. Trimming took off 2 bases at V and 8 bases at J, with 10 bases between the two ends. Germline-derived CDR1 and CDR2 are SGHTA and FQGNSA. The chain's CDR3 is CASSLRVLDEQFF. CDR3 DNA: TGTGCCAGCAGCTTAAGGGTTCTGGATGAGCAGTTCTTC.

The chain carries TRBV23-1 and TRBJ1-2; D ambiguous. TRBV23-1 is an ORF for which the function is uncertain. This CDR3 spans 10 amino acids. V lost 6 bases and J 4 bases, leaving 3 bases between the germline ends. The CDR3 DNA sequence: TGCGCCAGCAGCGGCTATGGCTACACCTTC. This codes for CASSGYGYTF.

In its sample, this clone is medium-sized (0.01 to 0.1%). The V and J genes are TRBV9 and TRBJ2-7; D is possibly TRBD2 (5 bases). Germline V lookup: CDR1 SGDLS, CDR2 YYNGEE. The ends were cut back, 4 bases at V and 1 base at J, with 9 bases in the middle. CDR3 size: 13 residues. Here the CDR3 reads CASSPGDSYEQYF. CDR3 sequence (DNA): TGTGCCAGCAGCCCCGGGGATTCCTACGAGCAGTACTTC.

The rearrangement joins TRBV6-5 to TRBJ1-4; a possible D gene is TRBD1 (5 bases). Germline V gives CDR1 MNHEY, CDR2 SVGAGI. The length of the CDR3 is 14 residues. Trimming took off 4 bases at V and 2 bases at J, with 8 bases between the two ends. The CDR3 DNA sequence: TGTGCCAGCAGTTTGGGGCCGACTAATGAAAAACTGTTTTTT. This translates into CASSLGPTNEKLFF.

V usage is TRBV5-1 and J usage is TRBJ2-2; D not resolved. CDR1 is SGHRS and CDR2 is YFSETQ in the germline V gene. The CDR3 is 16 residues long. V lost 1 base to trimming and J lost 1 base, with 11 bases between them. The CDR3 sequence is CASSLNSRENTGELFF. CDR3 in DNA: TGCGCCAGCAGCTTGAATTCGAGAGAGAACACCGGGGAGCTGTTTTTT. The full variable domain, in which reference TRBV5-1 and TRBJ2-2 provide the parts outside the CDR3, is KAGVTQTPRYLIKTRGQQVTLSCSPISGHRSVSWYQQTPGQGLQFLFEYFSETQRNKGNFPGRFSGRQFSNSRSEMNVSTLELGDSALYLCASSLNSRENTGELFFGEGSRLTVL.

The CDR3 DNA sequence: TGCGCCAGCAGCCAAGAACAAGGACAGTTTGCCGAGCAGTACTTC. This gives the protein CASSQEQGQFAEQYF. The chain employs TRBV4-3 and TRBJ2-7; D perhaps matches TRBD1 (6 bases). This CDR3 spans 15 amino acids. Per the germline V gene, CDR1 is LGHNA and CDR2 is YSLEER. V was trimmed by 0 bases and J by 6 bases, leaving 15 bases between them.